This TCR beta chain is drawn from a study of STAT5B mutations in CD4+ large granular lymphocyte leukemia. The data were produced by immunoSEQ multiplex PCR, yet TCRdb's version contains in-frame clones alone and is incomplete. The table has fewer than 50,000 clones, more than 60% seen once. This clone was counted a few times. V lost 4 bases and J lost 4, with 15 bases in between. Looked up from germline, CDR1 is SGHNT and CDR2 is YYREEE (reference sequence). The CDR3 length is 14 residues. This TCR was recovered from a human donor in good health. The chain links TRBV5-4 to TRBJ2-7; either TRBD1 or TRBD2 may supply D (5 bases each). Sequenced material: CD4+ T cells from blood buffy coats. The CDR3 is CASSDFRGSYEQYF. The DNA for the CDR3 is TGTGCCAGCAGCGACTTCCGGGGCAGTTACGAGCAGTACTTC. Supplemented by reference TRBV5-4 and TRBJ2-7, the full variable domain reads ETGVTQSPTHLIKTRGQQVTLRCSSQSGHNTVSWYQQALGQGPQFIFQYYREEENGRGNFPPRFSGLQFPNYSSELNVNALELDDSALYLCASSDFRGSYEQYFGPGTRLTVT.